The sequence of this T cell receptor (beta chain) was determined in a study of regulatory T cells in long-lasting Graves disease. Regarding time point: newly diagnosed GD, antithyroid drugs for less than 3 months. PBMC RNA served as the TCR library source. This clonotype has at least ten counts. V was pared by 0 bases and J by 7 bases, with 13 bases between. In germline, CDR1 is LGHDT, CDR2 YNNKEL (reference sequence). The CDR3 spans 14 residues. Arm-PCR of CDR3 regions and iRepertoire HTBI primers were the basis on which TCR beta libraries were built. As processed by the authors: Across all samples, just over 60 TRBV segments and roughly 14 TRBJ segments were identified. Each CDR3 protein gets one entry after TCRdb re-called the multiplex PCR reads with MiXCR. The V and J calls reflect TCRdb's pipeline rather than the authors' work. The sample consists of a few hundred thousand distinct CDR3 sequences, around 15% of them appearing once.

The sample also formed part of further work on T cells in Graves' hyperthyroidism and ophthalmopathy. According to that study: Exclusion of a patient resulted from uncontrolled infection, other autoimmune disease, pregnancy or lactation.

This clonotype was obtained from a woman between 18 and 29 years old with Graves disease. J is TRBJ2-7 and V is TRBV3-1; D might be TRBD1 (6 bases). The material sequenced was peripheral blood mononuclear cells (PBMCs), taken at new diagnosis, from a patient treated with antithyroid drugs. The CDR3: CASSQETGLGEQYF. The CDR3 DNA follows: TGTGCCAGCAGCCAAGAAACAGGGTTGGGGGAGCAGTACTTC.